A selection of T cell receptor beta chains follows, all from one sample in a study of T cell responses to AZD1222 COVID-19 vaccine. TCRdb's table, derived via immunoSEQ multiplex PCR, lists solely in-frame clones and lacks some. The sample yields around 140,000 clones, 85% to 95% seen once. Sequenced material: peripheral blood, taken on day 0 of AZD1222 vaccination. The receptors come from an adult in good health. Both conserved end residues are part of each CDR3. D genes are given only for firm matches. The size of a clone is reported for some rows only, either as once, few or many, or as a class for expanded clones.

size,V,J,D,DNA,CDR3
NA,TRBV3-1/TRBV3-2,TRBJ1-2,NA,TGTGCCAGCAGCCAAGCTAGCCAGGCGGTCTATGGCTACACCTTC,CASSQASQAVYGYTF
NA,TRBV28,TRBJ1-2,NA,TGTGCCAGCAGTCCTGCTGGGGGGGTCTATGGCTACACCTTC,CASSPAGGVYGYTF
NA,TRBV9,TRBJ2-7,TRBD2,TGTGCCAGCAGCGTAGTAGTCCTAGCGGACTCCTACGAGCAGTACTTC,CASSVVVLADSYEQYF
NA,TRBV5-4,TRBJ2-2,TRBD2,TGTGCCAGCAGCTTGGCTGCGGGAGGGGTCACCGGGGAGCTGTTTTTT,CASSLAAGGVTGELFF
NA,TRBV12-3/TRBV12-4,TRBJ2-3,NA,TGTGCCAGCAGCACTAGCACAGATACGCAGTATTTT,CASSTSTDTQYF
NA,TRBV6-5,TRBJ2-2,NA,TGTGCCAGCAGGCAGGCGAACACCGGGGAGCTGTTTTTT,CASRQANTGELFF
NA,TRBV9,TRBJ2-1,NA,TGTGCCAGCAGCGGCCCAGATAAGCAGTTCTTC,CASSGPDKQFF
once,TRBV19,TRBJ1-5,NA,TGTGCCAGTAGTCCCACGGGGGGGAGTTGGAATCAGCCCCAGCATTTT,CASSPTGGSWNQPQHF
NA,TRBV27,TRBJ2-7,NA,TGTGCCAGCAGTTTATCGTCAGTCTCCTACGAGCAGTACTTC,CASSLSSVSYEQYF
NA,TRBV12-5,TRBJ2-1,NA,TGTGCTAGTGGTTTGGCCCACAATGAGCAGTTCTTC,CASGLAHNEQFF
NA,TRBV7-9,TRBJ2-5,NA,TGTGCCAGCACGGGGGCGGAGACCCAGTACTTC,CASTGAETQYF
NA,TRBV7-9,TRBJ2-7,TRBD2,TGTGCCAGCAGCTCTAGCGGGAGGGCCGTCTGGGAGCAGTACTTC,CASSSSGRAVWEQYF
NA,TRBV28,TRBJ2-1,TRBD2,TGTGCCAGCAGGCCGTCGGGACTAGCGGGAGTTTTGGGGGACAATGAGCAGTTCTTC,CASRPSGLAGVLGDNEQFF
NA,TRBV19,TRBJ1-5,NA,TGTGCCAGTAGGACGAAGGGGATTGGCAATCAGCCCCAGCATTTT,CASRTKGIGNQPQHF
NA,TRBV4-3,TRBJ2-7,TRBD1,TGCGCCAGCAGCCAAGTGGGACAGGGCTCCTTCGAGCAGTACTTC,CASSQVGQGSFEQYF
NA,TRBV7-2,TRBJ2-5,NA,TGTGCCAGCAGACTCCCCGGGGGAGAGACCCAGTACTTC,CASRLPGGETQYF
once,TRBV7-3,TRBJ1-3,NA,TGTGCCAGCAGCTTAGACCCAGGGTTAGGGTCTGGAAACACCATATATTTT,CASSLDPGLGSGNTIYF
once,TRBV4-1,TRBJ1-6,NA,TGCGCCAGCAGCCCGCCTCTGCAGCACCCCCTCCACTTT,CASSPPLQHPLHF
NA,TRBV4-3,TRBJ2-7,TRBD2,TGCGCCAGCAGCCAAGAGCGGGAGGAGTCCTACGAGCAGTACTTC,CASSQEREESYEQYF
once,TRBV3-1/TRBV3-2,TRBJ2-1,TRBD2,TGTGCCAGCAGCCAACGGGGGGGCGATGAGCAGTTCTTC,CASSQRGGDEQFF
NA,TRBV27,TRBJ2-7,TRBD1,TGTGCCAGCAGTTTGGGACAGGGGGCCTACGAGCAGTACTTC,CASSLGQGAYEQYF
NA,TRBV7-2,TRBJ2-5,NA,TGTGCCAGCAGCTTGGAAAGGCAAGAGACCCAGTACTTC,CASSLERQETQYF
once,TRBV28,TRBJ1-4,TRBD1,TGTGCCAGCCGCTCTCGCTCAGGGGGCTATAATGAAAAACTGTTTTTT,CASRSRSGGYNEKLFF
NA,TRBV5-4,TRBJ2-2,NA,TGTGCCAGCAGCTTGGCGTCAGGGGCTGTTAACACCGGGGAGCTGTTTTTT,CASSLASGAVNTGELFF
NA,TRBV7-3,TRBJ1-1,TRBD1,TGTGCCAGCAGCCGGACAGGGGGCTTTGAAGCTTTCTTT,CASSRTGGFEAFF
NA,TRBV2,TRBJ1-4,NA,TGTGCCAGCATCATCGGTGTAGGGGCAACTAATGAAAAACTGTTTTTT,CASIIGVGATNEKLFF
NA,TRBV5-4,TRBJ2-6,TRBD1,TGTGCCAGCAGCTTCTGGCAGGGGGCGCAAGGGGCCAACGTCCTGACTTTC,CASSFWQGAQGANVLTF
NA,TRBV7-2,TRBJ2-3,NA,TGTGCCAGCAGCCCGGAGCTCAGGGTCGCTAGCACAGATACGCAGTATTTT,CASSPELRVASTDTQYF
once,TRBV2,TRBJ2-1,TRBD2,TGTGCCAGCAGTCAGCGGGGGGGCCGAGAGCAGTTCTTC,CASSQRGGREQFF
NA,TRBV27,TRBJ2-7,NA,TGTGCCAGCAGTTTACGGGCCCGCCAGGGTCCCTACGAGCAGTACTTC,CASSLRARQGPYEQYF
NA,TRBV7-2,TRBJ1-4,NA,TGTGCCAGCAGCTTAAATAACGCGGCAAGAACTAATGAAAAACTGTTTTTT,CASSLNNAARTNEKLFF
NA,TRBV29-1,TRBJ1-2,NA,TGCAGCGTGACCCTTGAAAGGGTTGGCTACACCTTC,CSVTLERVGYTF
NA,TRBV6-5,TRBJ2-7,TRBD1,TGTGCCACTTTGGGGACAGGGTCACGTCACGAGCAGTACTTC,CATLGTGSRHEQYF
NA,TRBV10-3,TRBJ1-2,NA,TGTGCCATCAGTACGGACGGAAATGAAGGCTACACCTTC,CAISTDGNEGYTF
once,TRBV7-2,TRBJ1-5,NA,TGTGCCAGCAGTACAGGGTCTCAGCCCCAGCATTTT,CASSTGSQPQHF
NA,TRBV7-9,TRBJ1-5,NA,TGTGCCAGCTCGCCGGGTCTACAAGGCAATCAGCCCCAGCATTTT,CASSPGLQGNQPQHF
NA,TRBV5-6,TRBJ1-1,NA,TGTGCCAGCAGCTTGTTGGTAGGCACTGAAGCTTTCTTT,CASSLLVGTEAFF
NA,TRBV10-3,TRBJ1-5,NA,TGTGCCATCAGTGGTGGGGACGGATATAGCAATCAGCCCCAGCATTTT,CAISGGDGYSNQPQHF
NA,TRBV6-5,TRBJ1-1,TRBD1,TGTGCCAGCAGTCGCCCAGACAGGGTGAACACTGAAGCTTTCTTT,CASSRPDRVNTEAFF
NA,TRBV19,TRBJ2-2,TRBD1,TGTGCCAGTATCGGACAGGACCTAAACACCGGGGAGCTGTTTTTT,CASIGQDLNTGELFF
NA,TRBV6-5,TRBJ2-3,NA,TGTGCCAGCAGCCTAGGCACAGATACGCAGTATTTT,CASSLGTDTQYF
NA,TRBV3-1/TRBV3-2,TRBJ2-7,NA,TGTGCCAGCAGCCAAGAGAGGGTTTTCGGGCGGGACCCTTTCTCCTACGAGCAGTACTTC,CASSQERVFGRDPFSYEQYF
NA,TRBV11-3,TRBJ2-1,NA,TGTGCCAGCAGCTCCCCTGACCCCCTCGGGTACAATGAGCAGTTCTTC,CASSSPDPLGYNEQFF
NA,TRBV20-1,TRBJ2-5,TRBD2,TGCAGTGCTAGTCCGGCTAGCGGGAGTATGGATGAGACCCAGTACTTC,CSASPASGSMDETQYF
NA,TRBV2,TRBJ1-4,NA,TGTGCCAGCATAGGTGCGGCTAATGAAAAACTGTTTTTT,CASIGAANEKLFF
NA,TRBV19,TRBJ2-5,NA,TGTGCCAGTAGTGTTTCCTCGGCCCAAGAGACCCAGTACTTC,CASSVSSAQETQYF
many,TRBV3-1/TRBV3-2,TRBJ2-7,NA,TGTGCCAGCAGCCAAGATTTGGGGATAGTGGTCTACGAGCAGTACTTC,CASSQDLGIVVYEQYF
NA,TRBV4-3,TRBJ2-1,NA,TGCGCCAGCAGCCAGGTAGGGGGAGGGCCGTACAATGAGCAGTTCTTC,CASSQVGGGPYNEQFF
NA,TRBV30,TRBJ1-2,TRBD1,TGTGCCTTAATACAGGGGGCGTCTGGCTACACCTTC,CALIQGASGYTF
NA,TRBV6-5,TRBJ2-3,NA,TGTGCCAGCAGTTACTCGGGGTCCAGCGATACGCAGTATTTT,CASSYSGSSDTQYF